This T cell receptor (beta chain) came from a study of blood T cell repertoires in COVID-19. Looking at the study overall: Samples taken during acute and convalescent COVID-19 were collected in the United States, Italy and Spain. PBMCs, B-cell-depleted T cells, or T cells provided the cDNA or gDNA that made up the material.

This clone came up a few times. Original methodology: Estimates of nucleated cell counts were drawn from the amplification of reference gene primers. Profiling relied on immunoSEQ multiplex PCR, and the TCRdb table lists in-frame clones only, not all of them. V and J calls and clone size come straight from that table; D and trimming were deduced from the DNA. This sample has 300,000 to 400,000 clones, with about 87% found just once. In Seattle, patients joined the study during active infection and were tracked longitudinally. This CDR3 is built from 15 residues. Germline V gene data show CDR1 as MNHEY and CDR2 as SMNVEV (reference sequence). V dropped 2 bases and J dropped 4; count of bases not matched to a gene: 5.

Sequenced input: peripheral blood. The receptor was derived from a woman aged 45-60 years with COVID-19, enrolled during active disease. J is TRBJ1-5 and V is TRBV27; 7 positions match TRBD1. The CDR3 here is CASSLIGDSNQPQHF. Written as DNA, the CDR3 is TGTGCCAGCAGTTTAATTGGGGACAGTAATCAGCCCCAGCATTTT.